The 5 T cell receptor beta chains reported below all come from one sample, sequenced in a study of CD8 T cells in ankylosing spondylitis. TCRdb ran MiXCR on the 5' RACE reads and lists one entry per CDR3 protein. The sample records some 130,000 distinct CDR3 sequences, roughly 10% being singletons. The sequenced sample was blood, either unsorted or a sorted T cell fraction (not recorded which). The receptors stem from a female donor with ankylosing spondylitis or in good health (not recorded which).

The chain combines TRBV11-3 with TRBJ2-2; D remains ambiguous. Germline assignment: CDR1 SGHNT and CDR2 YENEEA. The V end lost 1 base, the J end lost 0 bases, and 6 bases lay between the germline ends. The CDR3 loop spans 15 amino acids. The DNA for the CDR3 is TGTGCCAGCAGCTTAGTCTCTACGAACACCGGGGAGCTGTTTTTT. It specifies CASSLVSTNTGELFF.

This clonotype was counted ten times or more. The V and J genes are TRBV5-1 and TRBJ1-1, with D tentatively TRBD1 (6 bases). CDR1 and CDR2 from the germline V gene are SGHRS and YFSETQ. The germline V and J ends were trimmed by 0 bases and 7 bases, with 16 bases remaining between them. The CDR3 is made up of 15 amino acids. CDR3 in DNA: TGCGCCAGCAGCTTGGGGACAGCCCGGGGAGGTGAAGCTTTCTTT. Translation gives CASSLGTARGGEAFF.

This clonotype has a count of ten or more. The DNA for the CDR3 is TGTGCCAGCGGAACCGGGACAGGGATGGTTGGCTATGGCTACACCTTC. Protein: CASGTGTGMVGYGYTF. This chain links TRBV12-3 or TRBV12-4 with TRBJ1-2; TRBD1 matches at 9 bases. CDR3 length equals 16 residues. Trimming at V came to 8 bases and at J to 4 bases, leaving 14 bases not matched to a gene.

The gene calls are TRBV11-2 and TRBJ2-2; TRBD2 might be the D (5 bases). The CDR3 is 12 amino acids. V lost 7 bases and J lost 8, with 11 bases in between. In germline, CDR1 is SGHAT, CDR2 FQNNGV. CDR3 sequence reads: CASTLGGGELFF. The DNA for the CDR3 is TGTGCCAGCACCCTAGGCGGGGGGGAGCTGTTTTTT.

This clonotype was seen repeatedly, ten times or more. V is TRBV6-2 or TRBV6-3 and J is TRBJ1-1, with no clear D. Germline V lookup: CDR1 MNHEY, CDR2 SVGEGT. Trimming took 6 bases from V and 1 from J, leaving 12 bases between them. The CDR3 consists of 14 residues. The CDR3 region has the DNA TGTGCCAGCAGCCGACGGACGGCGAACACTGAAGCTTTCTTT. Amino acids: CASSRRTANTEAFF.